This T cell receptor (beta chain) emerged from a study of control samples from healthy donors and cancer patients. The repertoire was sequenced with immunoSEQ multiplex PCR; TCRdb's copy has only in-frame clones and lacks some. Of 200,000 to 250,000 clones listed, around 94% were seen once; the top ten hold approximately 1.4%. Germline V gives CDR1 MNHEY, CDR2 SVGAGI. Deletions cut 1 base from V and 6 bases from J, with 7 bases between. There are 14 residues in the CDR3. Source material: blood. The sequence was collected from a man aged 45-65 years in good health. The J gene is TRBJ1-6, the V gene TRBV6-5; D is uncertain. The CDR3 region has the DNA TGTGCCAGCAGTTACTTAGAGGGTAATTCACCCCTCCACTTT. This gives the protein CASSYLEGNSPLHF.